Presented here are 24 T cell receptor beta chains from one specimen sequenced in a study of T-cell reconstitution after alpha-beta-depleted transplantation in children (dated by TCRdb to 2015 to 2016). Receptor libraries were prepared by PCR. The instrument was an Illumina HiSeq 2500. To normalize quantification of the TCRbeta repertoire, the TCR libraries were built with molecular barcoding that relied on unique molecular identifiers. TCRdb ran its own pipeline on the public reads, namely fastp trimming at Q25 and MiXCR clone calling, and kept in-frame beta chains. Rows with one shared CDR3 protein collapse into an entry with the most common genes and DNA. This sample comprises about 340,000 distinct CDR3 sequences, 15% to 20% of them detected only once. The top ten hold approximately 38% of the sample. The treatment or condition label corresponds to: allogeneic hematopoietic cell transplantation with graft depleted of TCRalphabeta T cells and CD19 B cells.

The sample here was PBMCs, mostly from graft donor cells, taken 360 days after TCRalphabeta/CD19-depleted stem cell transplant. The origin of the receptors is a male patient between 2 and 15 years old who had a stem cell transplant for acute lymphoblastic leukemia, so the T cells may come from the graft donor.

This clonotype has just a few counts. The rearrangement joins TRBV12-3 or TRBV12-4 to TRBJ2-1; 13 bases are a match to TRBD2. The CDR3 extends over 14 amino acids. V lost 6 bases and J lost 9; bases outside the gene matches: 5. This CDR3 reads CASRRTSGSIEQFF. Written as DNA, the CDR3 is TGTGCCAGCAGACGGACTAGCGGGAGTATTGAGCAGTTCTTC.

This clonotype was seen many times. The chain has TRBV6-5 and TRBJ2-7; 11 bases align to TRBD2. J lost 3 bases, V lost 2 bases, and 9 bases had no gene match. The CDR3 spans 17 residues. The germline gives CDR1 MNHEY, CDR2 SVGAGI. As DNA, the CDR3 is TGTGCCAGCAGTTACGGCGAGGGGCTAGCGGGGGGCTACGAGCAGTACTTC. Its protein is CASSYGEGLAGGYEQYF.

This chain links TRBV12-3 or TRBV12-4 with TRBJ2-5; D gene unclear. This CDR3 has 13 residues. Trimming removed 3 bases from V and 6 bases from J, with 11 bases in between. In DNA, the CDR3 is TGTGCCAGCAGTTTGTCTAGTGGCCAGACCCAGTACTTC. Its protein is CASSLSSGQTQYF.

The genes are TRBV7-8 and TRBJ2-3, with a tentative D call TRBD2 (6 bases). The germline gives CDR1 SGHVS, CDR2 FQNEAQ. The ends were cut back, 5 bases at V and 1 base at J, with 16 bases in the middle. CDR3 size: 16 residues. CDR3 protein: CASSHPAGNRTDTQYF. The CDR3 DNA reads TGTGCCAGCAGCCACCCAGCGGGCAACCGCACAGATACGCAGTATTTT.

This clonotype was seen more than once but under ten times. The chain employs TRBV4-3 and TRBJ2-5, with TRBD1 identical over 11 bases. Per germline, CDR1 LGHNA and CDR2 YSLEER. J lost 2 bases, V lost 5 bases, and 4 bases had no gene match. This CDR3 spans 15 amino acids. CDR3 sequence: CASSRGTGGQETQYF. CDR3 nucleotides: TGCGCCAGCAGCAGAGGGACAGGGGGTCAAGAGACCCAGTACTTC.

This chain joins TRBV28 and TRBJ2-1; D possibly corresponds to TRBD1 (7 bases). The CDR3 is 17 residues long. CDR1 MDHEN and CDR2 SYDVKM come from the germline V gene. Deletions cut 1 base from V and 0 bases from J, with 13 bases between. CDR3 protein: CASSLLEGARSYNEQFF. DNA for the CDR3: TGTGCCAGCAGTTTATTGGAGGGGGCCCGCTCCTACAATGAGCAGTTCTTC.

This clonotype was detected ten times or more. The chain uses TRBV4-3 and TRBJ2-1; 9 nucleotides align to TRBD2. The junction had 5 bases not matched to a gene; V was cut back by 0 bases and J by 5 bases. Per the germline V gene, CDR1 is LGHNA and CDR2 is YSLEER. The CDR3 sequence is 16 residues long. The CDR3 spells CASSQDSLAGNNEQFF. The CDR3 coding sequence is TGCGCCAGCAGCCAAGATTCCCTAGCGGGGAACAATGAGCAGTTCTTC.

This clonotype was found a few times. This chain uses TRBV14 with TRBJ2-2, with a tentative D call TRBD2 (5 bases). V lost 3 bases, J lost 8 bases, and 13 bases lay in between. CDR3 length: 14 amino acids. Germline V gives CDR1 SGHDN, CDR2 FVKESK. The CDR3 DNA sequence: TGTGCCAGCAGCCACCTCTTAAGGACTGGGGAGCTGTTTTTT. Its protein product is CASSHLLRTGELFF.

The V call is TRBV5-1, the J call TRBJ1-1; TRBD1 aligns across 7 bases. With V trimmed by 3 bases and J by 5 bases, 10 bases remained unmatched. The CDR3 extends over 15 amino acids. The germline V gene encodes CDR1 SGHRS and CDR2 YFSETQ. The CDR3 bases are TGCGCCAGCAGCTCGACAGGGCCGGTTATAACTGAAGCTTTCTTT. Translating gives CASSSTGPVITEAFF.

This clonotype was picked up a small number of times. This chain joins TRBV29-1 and TRBJ2-1; D call uncertain. This CDR3 comprises 14 residues. Germline lookup yields CDR1 SQVTM and CDR2 ANQGSEA. The V and J ends lost 4 bases and 0 bases respectively, with 10 bases between them. The CDR3 DNA reads as TGCAGCGTTGGCTGGTCGGACTCCTACAATGAGCAGTTCTTC. Its protein is CSVGWSDSYNEQFF.

This clonotype occurred a few times. The V and J genes are TRBV29-1 and TRBJ2-1; weak D call: TRBD2 (5 bases). The CDR3 is 14 residues long. Trimming stripped 3 bases from V and 4 bases from J, with 13 bases between. CDR1 is SQVTM, CDR2 ANQGSEA, per germline. The CDR3 nucleotides are TGCAGCGTTGATAGGGCGGAGGCATACAATGAGCAGTTCTTC. Its translation: CSVDRAEAYNEQFF.

This clonotype has more than one count but fewer than ten. CDR3 in DNA: TGTGCCAGCAGCCAAGAAGCGCCCGGCCGCTCTGGAAACACCATATATTTT. Amino acid sequence: CASSQEAPGRSGNTIYF. V and J are TRBV4-2 and TRBJ1-3; D unclear. The CDR3 is 17 amino acids. CDR1 is LGHNA and CDR2 is YNFKEQ in the germline V gene. V lost 0 bases and J lost 0, with 12 bases in between.

This clonotype was seen a few times. V usage is TRBV7-8 and J usage is TRBJ2-5; D remains ambiguous. Trimming removed 5 bases from V and 5 bases from J, with 12 bases in between. The CDR3 runs 13 residues. Looked up from germline, CDR1 is SGHVS and CDR2 is FQNEAQ. CDR3 region: CASSATLSETQYF. CDR3 DNA: TGTGCCAGCAGCGCGACCCTATCGGAGACCCAGTACTTC.

This clonotype occurred a few times. The genes are TRBV19 and TRBJ2-7, with 8 bases lining up with TRBD1. Germline loops: CDR1 LNHDA, CDR2 SQIVND (reference sequence). Trimming removed 7 bases from V and 2 bases from J; junction bases left unmatched: 4. The CDR3 is made up of 13 amino acids. The chain's CDR3 is CASKLQGAYEQYF. The CDR3 nucleotides read TGTGCCAGTAAACTACAGGGGGCCTACGAGCAGTACTTC.

CDR3 amino acids: CASSMLKSYEQYF. CDR3 in DNA: TGTGCCAGTAGTATGCTAAAGTCCTACGAGCAGTACTTC. The gene calls are TRBV19 and TRBJ2-7; D is undetermined. The V end was cut by 3 bases, the J end by 1 base, with 7 bases between. The CDR3 is made up of 13 amino acids. The germline CDR1 and CDR2 sequences are LNHDA and SQIVND (reference sequence).

This clonotype was counted only a few times. The chain uses TRBV27 and TRBJ2-2, with 7 nucleotides matching TRBD2. The ends lost 7 bases at V and 5 bases at J; junction bases unmatched: 7. Germline V gene data show CDR1 as MNHEY and CDR2 as SMNVEV (reference sequence). The CDR3 extends over 14 amino acids. For the CDR3, the DNA is TGTGCCAGCATGGTAGCGGGTCGTACCGGGGAGCTGTTTTTT. Translation gives CASMVAGRTGELFF.

The rearrangement joins TRBV5-1 to TRBJ1-1; D gene uncertain. Looked up from germline, CDR1 is SGHRS and CDR2 is YFSETQ. This CDR3 contains 14 residues. V lost 4 bases and J lost 0, with 10 bases in between. CDR3 nucleotide sequence: TGCGCCAGCAGCGGAGGACCCTTGAACACTGAAGCTTTCTTT. The encoded protein is CASSGGPLNTEAFF.

The chain joins TRBV29-1 to TRBJ1-2, with 9 bases aligning to TRBD1. The germline gives CDR1 SQVTM, CDR2 ANQGSEA. The CDR3 consists of 16 residues. V gave up 0 bases and J gave up 3 bases; unmatched junction bases: 8. CDR3 bases: TGCAGCGTTGAAGACCTTGTAGACAGGGGGGACTATGGCTACACCTTC. Residues: CSVEDLVDRGDYGYTF.

This clonotype was counted ten times or more. V gene TRBV20-1 combines with J gene TRBJ2-2; D gene ambiguous. V lost 3 bases and J lost 4, with 6 bases in between. CDR3 length: 12 residues. CDR1 is DFQATT, CDR2 SNEGSKA, per germline (reference sequence). In DNA form, the CDR3 reads TGCAGTGCTAGCCCACCCACCGGGGAGCTGTTTTTT. Amino acids: CSASPPTGELFF.

There are many counts of this clonotype. This rearrangement joins TRBV6-2 or TRBV6-3 to TRBJ2-7; 10 bases fit TRBD2. The CDR3 loop spans 17 amino acids. Germline V gene data show CDR1 as MNHEY and CDR2 as SVGEGT. The V segment lost 0 bases and the J segment 3 bases; nucleotides outside the gene matches: 8. The CDR3 bases are TGTGCCAGCAGTTACTCGCCCTGGACTAGCGGCAGCTACGAGCAGTACTTC. Amino acids: CASSYSPWTSGSYEQYF.

The rearrangement uses TRBV7-9 and TRBJ1-3; D is ambiguous. CDR1 SEHNR and CDR2 FQNEAQ come from the germline V gene (reference sequence). The V gene lost 8 bases and the J gene lost 1 base, with 6 bases spanning the gap. The length of the CDR3 is 12 residues. In DNA, the CDR3 is TGTGCCAGCGGGAGGTCTGGAAACACCATATATTTT. This codes for CASGRSGNTIYF.

The rearrangement uses TRBV7-9 and TRBJ1-2; D gene unclear. The CDR3 totals 13 residues. Trimming took 1 base from V and 6 from J, leaving 9 bases between them. CDR1 and CDR2 (germline): SEHNR, FQNEAQ (reference sequence). CDR3 in amino acids: CASSLDMRNGYTF. Here the CDR3 DNA reads TGTGCCAGCAGCTTAGATATGAGGAATGGCTACACCTTC.

This sequence joins TRBV29-1 and TRBJ2-3; possibly TRBD1 or TRBD2 for D (5 bases each). Trimming stripped 3 bases from V and 2 bases from J, with 9 bases between. Germline CDR1 and CDR2: SQVTM and ANQGSEA. This CDR3 has 13 amino acids. CDR3 sequence reads: CSVEPGLTDTQYF. In DNA, the CDR3 is TGCAGCGTTGAGCCGGGGCTCACAGATACGCAGTATTTT.

The table lists this clonotype with a few counts. The V call is TRBV9, the J call TRBJ2-3; TRBD1 matches 7 bases. The V and J ends lost 0 bases and 2 bases, in that order; junction bases with no gene match: 6. CDR1 is SGDLS and CDR2 is YYNGEE in the germline V gene. The CDR3 loop spans 16 amino acids. CDR3 loop: CASSVETGSYTDTQYF. For the CDR3, the DNA is TGTGCCAGCAGCGTAGAGACAGGGTCATACACAGATACGCAGTATTTT.